Given below is one TCR beta chain in context. What it recognizes is unknown. Both 60 Vbeta primers and 13 Jbeta primers went into the PCR. Per the original methods: Later reanalysis found roughly 80 million unique TCR beta chains, roughly 9.9 million of them shared. The table came from immunoSEQ multiplex PCR; TCRdb's copy has only in-frame clones and leaves some out. The V and J calls and clone size are taken from that table; D and trimming were inferred from the DNA. Altogether roughly 120,000 clones are present, more than 65% being singletons, with the ten largest covering roughly 0.9%. This specimen belongs to a study of cytomegalovirus exposure and HLA in healthy donors. Whole-study findings and limits: Accurate HLA-A and HLA-B prediction from TCR beta sequences was reported for most subjects. Sequencing probably produced one cluster of sequence variants that were highly shared.

Germline CDR1 reads SGHNT; CDR2 reads YYREEE (reference sequence). With V trimmed by 3 bases and J by 10 bases, 6 bases remained unmatched. The CDR3 length is 12 residues. Sequenced sample: PBMCs. The TCR comes from a woman in her 30s in good health and CMV-seronegative. V and J are TRBV5-4 and TRBJ1-1, with 7 bases matching TRBD1. The CDR3 loop reads CASSWRGGGAFF. The CDR3 nucleotides are TGTGCCAGCAGCTGGAGAGGGGGCGGAGCTTTCTTT.